This T cell receptor beta chain comes out of a study of glioma-infiltrating T cells. General observations from the study: CDR3 overlap between tissue and blood was very small. Tissue-blood divergence was below expectation in non-neoplastic patients, above in gliomas.

This CDR3 region has 15 residues. Trimming took 5 bases from V and 3 from J, leaving 16 bases between them. Germline V gives CDR1 SGHAT, CDR2 FQNNGV. This clonotype came up a few times. Antigen: not known. Amplification of TCR alpha and beta CDR3 regions from RNA used iRepertoire nested multiplex PCR. Tissue mRNA or PBMC total RNA, roughly 95-400 ng, went into one-step reverse transcription and amplification. TCRdb independently ran MiXCR on the multiplex PCR reads; one entry per CDR3 protein. Here the sample spans more than 95,000 distinct CDR3 sequences, about 30% being singletons. V and J are TRBV11-2 and TRBJ1-1, with no clear D. The sample was glioma tissue, nonneoplastic brain tissue, or PBMCs (not recorded which). The source of this sequence is a human donor with low-grade glioma or glioblastoma, undergoing nonglioma brain surgery, or in good health (not recorded which). The CDR3 here is CASSMLIVGDTEAFF. The CDR3 bases are TGTGCCAGCAGCATGCTAATAGTGGGTGACACTGAAGCTTTCTTT.